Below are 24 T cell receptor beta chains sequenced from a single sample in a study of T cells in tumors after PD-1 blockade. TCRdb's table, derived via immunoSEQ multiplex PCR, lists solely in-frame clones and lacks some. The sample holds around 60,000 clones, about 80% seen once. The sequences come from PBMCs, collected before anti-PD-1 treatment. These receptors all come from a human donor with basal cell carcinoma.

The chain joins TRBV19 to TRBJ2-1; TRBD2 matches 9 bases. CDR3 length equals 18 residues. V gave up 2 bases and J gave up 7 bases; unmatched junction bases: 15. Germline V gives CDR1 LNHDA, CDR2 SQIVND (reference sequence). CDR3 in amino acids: CASSIRTLRGGGRNEQFF. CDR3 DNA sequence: TGTGCCAGTAGTATAAGGACCCTCCGCGGGGGGGGTCGAAATGAGCAGTTCTTC.

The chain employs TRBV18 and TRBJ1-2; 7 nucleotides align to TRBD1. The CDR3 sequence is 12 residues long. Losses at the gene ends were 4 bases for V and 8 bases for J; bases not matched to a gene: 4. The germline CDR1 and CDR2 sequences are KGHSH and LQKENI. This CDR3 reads CASSLTGVGYTF. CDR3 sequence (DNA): TGTGCCAGCTCACTAACAGGGGTAGGCTACACCTTC.

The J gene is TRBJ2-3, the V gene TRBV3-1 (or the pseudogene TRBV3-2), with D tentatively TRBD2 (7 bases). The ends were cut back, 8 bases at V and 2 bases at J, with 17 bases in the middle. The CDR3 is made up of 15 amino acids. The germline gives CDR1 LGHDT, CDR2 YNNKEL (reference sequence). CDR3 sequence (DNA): TGTGCCAGCGACCCCTGGCGGGGGCCCACAGATACGCAGTATTTT. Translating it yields CASDPWRGPTDTQYF.

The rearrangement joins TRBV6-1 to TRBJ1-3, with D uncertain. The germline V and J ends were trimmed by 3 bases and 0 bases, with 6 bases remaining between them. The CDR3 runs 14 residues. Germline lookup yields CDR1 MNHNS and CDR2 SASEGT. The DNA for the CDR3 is TGTGCCAGCAGTGACACCCACTCTGGAAACACCATATATTTT. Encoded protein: CASSDTHSGNTIYF.

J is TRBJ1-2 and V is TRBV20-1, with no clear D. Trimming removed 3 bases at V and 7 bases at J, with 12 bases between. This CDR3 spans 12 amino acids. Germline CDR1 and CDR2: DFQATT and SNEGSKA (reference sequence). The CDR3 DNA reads TGCAGTGCTAGTAGCGTGCCAGGTGGCTACACCTTC. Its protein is CSASSVPGGYTF.

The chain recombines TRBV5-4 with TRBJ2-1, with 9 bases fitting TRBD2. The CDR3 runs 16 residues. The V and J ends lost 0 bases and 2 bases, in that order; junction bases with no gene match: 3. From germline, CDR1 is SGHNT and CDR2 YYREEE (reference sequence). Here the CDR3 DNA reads TGTGCCAGCAGCTTGGCGGCGGGGGGGCCCTACAATGAGCAGTTCTTC. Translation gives CASSLAAGGPYNEQFF.

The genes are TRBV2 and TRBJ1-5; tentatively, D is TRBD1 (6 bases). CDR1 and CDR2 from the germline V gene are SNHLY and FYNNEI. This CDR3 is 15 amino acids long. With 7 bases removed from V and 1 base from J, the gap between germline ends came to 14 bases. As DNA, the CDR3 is TGTGCCAGCACCCGAGGGGGATTCAGCAATCAGCCCCAGCATTTT. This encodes CASTRGGFSNQPQHF.

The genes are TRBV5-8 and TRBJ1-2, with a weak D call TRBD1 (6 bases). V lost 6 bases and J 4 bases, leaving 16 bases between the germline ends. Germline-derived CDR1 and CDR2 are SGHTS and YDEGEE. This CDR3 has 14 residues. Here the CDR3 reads CASTLSDRLYGYTF. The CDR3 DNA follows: TGTGCCAGCACCCTATCTGACAGGCTCTATGGCTACACCTTC.

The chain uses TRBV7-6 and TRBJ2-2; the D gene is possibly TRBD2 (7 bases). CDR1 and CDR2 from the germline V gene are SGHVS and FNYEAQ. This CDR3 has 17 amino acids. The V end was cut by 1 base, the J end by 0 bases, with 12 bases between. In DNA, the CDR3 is TGTGCCAGCAGCTTAGGGCGGGGGCCCGCGAACACCGGGGAGCTGTTTTTT. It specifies CASSLGRGPANTGELFF. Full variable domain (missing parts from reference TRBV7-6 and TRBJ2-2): GAGVSQSPRYKVTKRGQDVALRCDPISGHVSLYWYRQALGQGPEFLTYFNYEAQQDKSGLPNDRFSAERPEGSISTLTIQRTEQRDSAMYRCASSLGRGPANTGELFFGEGSRLTVL.

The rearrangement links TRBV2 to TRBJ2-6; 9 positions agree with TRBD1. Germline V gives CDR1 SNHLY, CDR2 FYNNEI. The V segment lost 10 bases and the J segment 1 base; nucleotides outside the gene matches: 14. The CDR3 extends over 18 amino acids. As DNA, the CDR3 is TGTGCCAAACAGAATCCGGGACAGGGCATTTCTGGGGCCAACGTCCTGACTTTC. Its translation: CAKQNPGQGISGANVLTF.

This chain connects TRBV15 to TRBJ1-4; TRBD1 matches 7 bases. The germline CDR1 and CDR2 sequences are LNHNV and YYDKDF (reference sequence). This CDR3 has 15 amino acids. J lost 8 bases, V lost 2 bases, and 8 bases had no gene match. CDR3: CATSRSDRVREKLFF. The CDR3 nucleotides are TGTGCCACCAGCAGAAGTGACAGGGTCCGGGAAAAACTGTTTTTT.

CDR3 amino acids: CASTRDSAYTEAFF. CDR3 nucleotide sequence: TGTGCCAGTACCAGGGACAGTGCCTACACTGAAGCTTTCTTT. V is TRBV19 and J is TRBJ1-1; 7 bases fit TRBD1. This CDR3 is built from 14 residues. Germline CDR1 LNHDA, CDR2 SQIVND (reference sequence). V dropped 7 bases and J dropped 3; count of bases not matched to a gene: 8.

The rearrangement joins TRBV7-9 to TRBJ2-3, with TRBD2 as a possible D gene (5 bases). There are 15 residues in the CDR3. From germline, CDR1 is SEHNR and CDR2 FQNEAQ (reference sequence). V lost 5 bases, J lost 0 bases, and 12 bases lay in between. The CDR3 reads CASSPWTGSTDTQYF. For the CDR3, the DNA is TGTGCCAGCAGCCCATGGACGGGGAGCACAGATACGCAGTATTTT.

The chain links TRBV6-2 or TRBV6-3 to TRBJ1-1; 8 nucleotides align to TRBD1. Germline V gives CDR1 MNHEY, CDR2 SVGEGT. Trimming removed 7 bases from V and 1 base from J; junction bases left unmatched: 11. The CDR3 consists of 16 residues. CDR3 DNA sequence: TGTGCCAGCATCCCAAGTTTAGGACAGGGGAACACTGAAGCTTTCTTT. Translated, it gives CASIPSLGQGNTEAFF.

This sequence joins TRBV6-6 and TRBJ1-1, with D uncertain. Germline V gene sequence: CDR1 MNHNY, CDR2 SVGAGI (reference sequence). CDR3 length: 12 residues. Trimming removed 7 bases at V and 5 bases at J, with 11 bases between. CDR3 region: CASTTWGTEAFF. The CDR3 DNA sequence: TGTGCCAGCACCACCTGGGGTACTGAAGCTTTCTTT.

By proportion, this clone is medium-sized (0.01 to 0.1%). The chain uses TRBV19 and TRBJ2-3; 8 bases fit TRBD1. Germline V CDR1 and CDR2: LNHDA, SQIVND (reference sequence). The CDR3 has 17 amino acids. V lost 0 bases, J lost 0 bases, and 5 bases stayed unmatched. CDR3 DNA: TGTGCCAGTAGTATAGAAGGACAGGGCGCTAGCACAGATACGCAGTATTTT. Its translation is CASSIEGQGASTDTQYF.

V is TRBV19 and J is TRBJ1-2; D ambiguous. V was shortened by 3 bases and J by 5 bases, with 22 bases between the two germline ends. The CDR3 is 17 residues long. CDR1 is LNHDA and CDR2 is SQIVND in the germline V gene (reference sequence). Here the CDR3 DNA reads TGTGCCAGTAGTATCCAGTCTCGTGTAAGTTCGGGATATGGCTACACCTTC. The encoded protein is CASSIQSRVSSGYGYTF.

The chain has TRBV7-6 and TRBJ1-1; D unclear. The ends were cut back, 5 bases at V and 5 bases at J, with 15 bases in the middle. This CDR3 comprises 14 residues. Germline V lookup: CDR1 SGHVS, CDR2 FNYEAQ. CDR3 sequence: CASSPSLGLTEAFF. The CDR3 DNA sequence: TGTGCCAGCAGCCCCAGTTTGGGGTTGACTGAAGCTTTCTTT.

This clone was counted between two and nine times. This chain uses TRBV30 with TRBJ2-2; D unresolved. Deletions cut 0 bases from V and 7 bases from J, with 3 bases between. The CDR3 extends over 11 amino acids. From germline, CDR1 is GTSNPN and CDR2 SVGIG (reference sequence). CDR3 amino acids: CAWSVYGELFF. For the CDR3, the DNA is TGTGCCTGGAGTGTATACGGGGAGCTGTTTTTT.

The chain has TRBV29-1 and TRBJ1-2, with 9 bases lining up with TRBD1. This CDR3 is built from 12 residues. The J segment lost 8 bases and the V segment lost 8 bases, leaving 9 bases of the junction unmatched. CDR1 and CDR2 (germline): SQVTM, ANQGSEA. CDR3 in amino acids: CSTEGQGKGYTF. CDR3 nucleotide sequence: TGCAGCACCGAAGGACAGGGGAAGGGCTACACCTTC.

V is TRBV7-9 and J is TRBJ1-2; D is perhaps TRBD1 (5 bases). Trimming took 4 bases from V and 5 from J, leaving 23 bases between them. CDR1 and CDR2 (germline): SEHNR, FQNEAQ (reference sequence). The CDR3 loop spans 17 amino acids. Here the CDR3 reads CASSSGTESTITYGYTF. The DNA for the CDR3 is TGTGCCAGCAGCTCAGGGACGGAGAGTACGATCACGTATGGCTACACCTTC.

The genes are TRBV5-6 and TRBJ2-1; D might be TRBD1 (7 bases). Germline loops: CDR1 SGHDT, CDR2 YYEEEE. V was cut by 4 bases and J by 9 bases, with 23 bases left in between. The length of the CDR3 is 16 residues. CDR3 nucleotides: TGTGCCAGCAGCCCCCGGTGGGGCGGGACAGATACTGAGCAGTTCTTC. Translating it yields CASSPRWGGTDTEQFF.

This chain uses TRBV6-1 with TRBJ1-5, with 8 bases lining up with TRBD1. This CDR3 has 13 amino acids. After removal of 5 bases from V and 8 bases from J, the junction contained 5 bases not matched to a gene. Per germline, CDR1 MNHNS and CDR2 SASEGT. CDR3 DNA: TGTGCCAGCAGTTCCAGGGGGCGTGAGCCCCAGCATTTT. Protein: CASSSRGREPQHF.

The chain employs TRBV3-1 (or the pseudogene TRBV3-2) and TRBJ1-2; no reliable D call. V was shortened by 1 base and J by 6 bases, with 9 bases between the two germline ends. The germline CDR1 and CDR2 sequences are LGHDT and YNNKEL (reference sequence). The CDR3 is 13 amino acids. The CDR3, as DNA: TGTGCCAGCAGCCAAGGTAGGGAGAATGGCTACACCTTC. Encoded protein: CASSQGRENGYTF.